Below, 2 T cell receptor beta chains from the same sample are listed, as sequenced in a study of CD8+ T cells in alopecia areata. As to treatment: oral pan-JAK inhibitor, 5-10 mg twice daily. RNA was isolated and reverse transcribed to cDNA, the sequencing template. The assay was immunoSEQ multiplex PCR, and TCRdb's table has in-frame clones only and misses some. The sample has a few hundred thousand clones, under 40% seen once. Sequenced here: CD4+ T cells sorted from blood, sampled at approximately week 34, from a patient treated with tofacitinib. These receptors all stem from a human donor with alopecia areata.

This rearrangement joins TRBV7-8 to TRBJ1-1; 9 bases align to TRBD1. The CDR3 is 15 amino acids. Per the germline V gene, CDR1 is SGHVS and CDR2 is FQNEAQ. V gave up 5 bases and J gave up 6 bases; unmatched junction bases: 10. The CDR3 nucleotides are TGTGCCAGCAGCCCGGGACAGGGCGGGTTCGCTGAAGCTTTCTTT. Amino acids: CASSPGQGGFAEAFF. Full variable domain (missing parts from reference TRBV7-8 and TRBJ1-1): GAGVSQSPRYKVAKRGQDVALRCDPISGHVSLFWYQQALGQGPEFLTYFQNEAQLDKSGLPSDRFFAERPEGSVSTLKIQRTQQEDSAVYLCASSPGQGGFAEAFFGQGTRLTVV.

The genes are TRBV19 and TRBJ2-2; weak D call: TRBD1 (5 bases). V lost 5 bases to trimming and J lost 1 base, with 17 bases between them. This CDR3 comprises 17 residues. Germline V gives CDR1 LNHDA, CDR2 SQIVND (reference sequence). The CDR3 region is CASSRSPTTGNTGELFF. In DNA form, the CDR3 reads TGTGCCAGTAGTCGATCCCCAACTACAGGGAACACCGGGGAGCTGTTTTTT.